This T cell receptor (beta chain) is drawn from a study of beta chain features in type 1 diabetes. This CDR3 region has 14 residues. Germline V gene sequence: CDR1 SGHAT, CDR2 FQNNGV. V shed 5 bases and J 6 bases; nucleotides not matched to a gene: 7. Overall study findings and caveats: It was among patients, rather than healthy donors, that naive, central memory and Treg TCRB repertoires appeared more similar. Patients with type 1 diabetes carried fewer insertions and had more deletions at their VDJ junctions. Type 1 diabetes patients showed a moderate but significant shortening of TCRB CDR3s in all four CD4+ subsets.

Note on this clone: Its antigen is not identified.

The authors reverse transcribed all of the isolated RNA, so sequencing captured expressed TCRB transcripts. Assay used: immunoSEQ multiplex PCR; TCRdb lists only in-frame clones, some missing. The sample shows roughly 150,000 clones, approximately 8% of them seen only once. The sample comprised central memory CD4+ T cells from blood. The receptor's source is a man aged 18 to 35 with type 1 diabetes. The genes are TRBV11-2 and TRBJ2-1; the match to TRBD1 covers 7 bases. CDR3 region: CASSPGGALNEQFF. The CDR3, as DNA: TGTGCCAGCAGCCCAGGGGGAGCCCTCAATGAGCAGTTCTTC.